The 25 T cell receptor beta chains reported below all come from one sample, sequenced in a study of vaccination and CD4 T cells after COVID-19. No cognate antigen is known for these TCRs. An Oncomine TCR Beta short-read assay was used to sequence the DNA from cultured CD4+ T cells. TCRdb re-derived calls from the PCR reads in MiXCR, one entry per CDR3 protein. The data contain around 10,000 distinct CDR3 sequences, around 29% of them singletons. Treatment indicated: roughly 10-day PBMC culture with coronavirus spike peptide pools or control peptides (ViraFEST assay). The sample comprised cultured CD4+ T cells from blood. These TCRs come from a human donor with COVID-19.

V usage is TRBV21-1 and J usage is TRBJ2-5; the DNA was not compared with TRBD1, the D call given in the table. TRBV21-1 is given as a pseudogene. The CDR3 length is 17 residues. As DNA, the CDR3 is TGTGCCAGCAGCAAAACAGACGGGACAGGGAGACAAGAGACCCAGTACTTC. Protein: CASSKTDGTGRQETQYF.

The chain joins TRBV19 to TRBJ2-5, with 10 nucleotides matching TRBD2. This CDR3 comprises 15 residues. Trimming cost V 1 base and J 4 bases; bases outside gene matches: 3. Germline values: CDR1 LNHDA, CDR2 SQIVND (reference sequence). In DNA, the CDR3 is TGTGCCAGTAGTATAGTGGGGACTAGCGTAGAGACCCAGTACTTC. Translation gives CASSIVGTSVETQYF.

The V call is TRBV12-3 or TRBV12-4, the J call TRBJ2-5, with a possible D match to TRBD1 (5 bases). Deletions cut 3 bases from V and 1 base from J, with 6 bases between. The CDR3 totals 13 residues. The CDR3 spells CASSFDSQETQYF. The DNA for the CDR3 is TGTGCCAGCAGTTTCGACAGCCAAGAGACCCAGTACTTC.

This clonotype was detected only a few times. This chain links TRBV29-1 with TRBJ2-7; 9 bases align to TRBD1. With 7 bases clipped from V and 7 bases from J, the junction kept 8 bases outside the gene matches. The germline V gene has CDR1 SQVTM and CDR2 ANQGSEA. The CDR3 extends over 12 amino acids. CDR3 nucleotide sequence: TGCAGCGCCGGGACAGGGTTGTTGGAGCAGTACTTC. It translates to CSAGTGLLEQYF.

J is TRBJ1-2 and V is TRBV9; D is perhaps TRBD1 (5 bases). Trimming took off 5 bases at V and 4 bases at J, with 15 bases between the two ends. Germline V gives CDR1 SGDLS, CDR2 YYNGEE. CDR3 size: 14 residues. The CDR3 DNA follows: TGTGCCAGCAGTGGGGGGACGGGGCGCTATGGCTACACCTTC. Translating it yields CASSGGTGRYGYTF.

The CDR3 protein is CSAHNRGPTYEQYF. The CDR3, as DNA: TGCAGTGCTCACAACAGGGGGCCTACCTACGAGCAGTACTTC. The chain carries TRBV20-1 and TRBJ2-7, with TRBD1 matching over 9 bases. The germline V gene has CDR1 DFQATT and CDR2 SNEGSKA (reference sequence). With V trimmed by 5 bases and J by 2 bases, 7 bases remained unmatched. The CDR3 sequence is 14 residues long.

The CDR3: CAWRTREVNTGELFF. The CDR3, as DNA: TGTGCCTGGAGGACGAGGGAAGTGAACACCGGGGAGCTGTTTTTT. The V gene is TRBV30, the J gene TRBJ2-2; D may be TRBD2 (5 bases). V was trimmed by 3 bases and J by 1 base, leaving 12 bases between them. Germline-derived CDR1 and CDR2 are GTSNPN and SVGIG (reference sequence). There are 15 residues in the CDR3.

By sample share, this clonotype is medium-sized. This chain joins TRBV7-2 and TRBJ1-2, with 10 bases lining up with TRBD1. This CDR3 spans 16 amino acids. V gave up 7 bases and J gave up 7 bases; unmatched junction bases: 15. The germline CDR1 and CDR2 sequences are SGHTA and FQGNSA. The DNA of the CDR3 is TGTGCCAGCACCCTAGGATTAGGGACAGGGGTGGGTGGCTACACCTTC. Amino acid sequence: CASTLGLGTGVGGYTF.

This sequence joins TRBV11-2 and TRBJ2-3, with 12 bases that match TRBD1. The CDR3 sequence is 14 residues long. From germline, CDR1 is SGHAT and CDR2 FQNNGV. V was clipped by 8 bases and J by 4 bases; unmatched bases: 4. The CDR3 reads CASGTGGAADTQYF. CDR3 nucleotides: TGTGCCAGCGGGACAGGGGGCGCGGCAGATACGCAGTATTTT.

The chain combines TRBV6-4 with TRBJ2-1, with 8 bases aligning to TRBD2. CDR1 is MRHNA, CDR2 SNTAGT, per germline. This CDR3 comprises 15 residues. J was trimmed by 4 bases and V by 4 bases; bases with no gene match: 6. CDR3 residues: CASSVRGGPYNEQFF. In nucleotides, the CDR3 is TGTGCCAGCAGTGTACGGGGGGGGCCTTACAATGAGCAGTTCTTC.

The chain links TRBV5-1 to TRBJ2-7; maybe TRBD1 (6 bases). This CDR3 region has 14 residues. CDR1 and CDR2 from the germline V gene are SGHRS and YFSETQ. Trimming left V 3 bases short and J 2 bases short, with 12 bases between. The CDR3: CASSSTGHTYEQYF. CDR3 bases: TGCGCCAGCAGCTCTACGGGACACACCTACGAGCAGTACTTC.

This clonotype was picked up a small number of times. V is TRBV14 and J is TRBJ1-1, with TRBD1 identical over 10 bases. V was clipped by 3 bases and J by 4 bases; unmatched bases: 2. The CDR3 loop spans 14 amino acids. From germline, CDR1 is SGHDN and CDR2 FVKESK. For the CDR3, the DNA is TGTGCCAGCAGCCATTGGACAGGGGGCACTGAAGCTTTCTTT. It yields the protein CASSHWTGGTEAFF.

This clonotype was counted only a few times. The chain employs TRBV19 and TRBJ2-5, with 11 positions matching TRBD2. After removal of 4 bases from V and 3 bases from J, the junction contained 4 bases not matched to a gene. The germline CDR1 and CDR2 sequences are LNHDA and SQIVND (reference sequence). There are 15 residues in the CDR3. CDR3 sequence: CASSTLLAGEETQYF. The DNA for the CDR3 is TGTGCCAGTAGTACCCTACTAGCGGGGGAAGAGACCCAGTACTTC.

This clonotype was counted a few times. The V call is TRBV12-3 or TRBV12-4, the J call TRBJ2-3, with D hard to call. Trimming took 6 bases from V and 2 from J, leaving 12 bases between them. CDR3 length equals 14 residues. The CDR3 DNA reads as TGTGCCAGCAGCTTGACCACCTTCACAGATACGCAGTATTTT. Its translation: CASSLTTFTDTQYF.

This clonotype appeared a few times. This chain's CDR3 is CASGRSTTARYADTQYF. The CDR3 DNA sequence: TGTGCCAGCGGACGGTCGACGACTGCTCGGTACGCCGATACGCAGTATTTT. This sequence joins TRBV7-2 and TRBJ2-3; D is undetermined. The CDR3 runs to 17 residues. Trimming removed 8 bases from V and 6 bases from J, with 27 bases in between. From germline, CDR1 is SGHTA and CDR2 FQGNSA. The full variable domain, completed using reference TRBV7-2 and TRBJ2-3, is GAGVSQSPSNKVTEKGKDVELRCDPISGHTALYWYRQSLGQGLEFLIYFQGNSAPDKSGLPSDRFSAERTGGSVSTLTIQRTQQEDSAVYLCASGRSTTARYADTQYFGPGTRLTVL.

This clonotype was counted between two and nine times. The chain joins TRBV6-1 to TRBJ1-4; TRBD1 might be the D (5 bases). This CDR3 contains 14 residues. The germline gives CDR1 MNHNS, CDR2 SASEGT. V lost 8 bases and J 4 bases, leaving 14 bases between the germline ends. The CDR3 DNA sequence: TGTGCCAGCGGCCCGACAGCAGATAATGAAAAACTGTTTTTT. It specifies CASGPTADNEKLFF.

This clonotype has only a few counts. The chain couples TRBV6-2 or TRBV6-3 to TRBJ2-7; D call uncertain. Per germline, CDR1 MNHEY and CDR2 SVGEGT. The CDR3 contains 12 residues. Trimming cost V 6 bases and J 1 base, with 7 bases left between them. The CDR3 reads CASRKGSYEQYF. DNA of the CDR3: TGTGCCAGCAGGAAAGGGTCCTACGAGCAGTACTTC.

This clonotype was found a few times. The genes are TRBV19 and TRBJ1-5, with a weak D call TRBD1 (6 bases). The CDR3 is 17 residues long. Looked up from germline, CDR1 is LNHDA and CDR2 is SQIVND (reference sequence). V was trimmed by 5 bases and J by 6 bases, leaving 23 bases between them. For the CDR3, the DNA is TGTGCCAGTAGTGATTTACAGGGACCCGGCCGGGGTCAGCCCCAGCATTTT. Its protein product is CASSDLQGPGRGQPQHF. Full variable domain (outside the CDR3, taken from reference TRBV19 and TRBJ1-5): DGGITQSPKYLFRKEGQNVTLSCEQNLNHDAMYWYRQDPGQGLRLIYYSQIVNDFQKGDIAEGYSVSREKKESFPLTVTSAQKNPTAFYLCASSDLQGPGRGQPQHFGDGTRLSIL.

This sequence joins TRBV2 and TRBJ2-7, with 9 positions matching TRBD1. V lost 6 bases, J lost 0 bases, and 6 bases stayed unmatched. The germline CDR1 and CDR2 sequences are SNHLY and FYNNEI. The CDR3 is 15 residues long. CDR3 bases: TGTGCCAGCAGGCGTACAGGGGGCTACTCCTACGAGCAGTACTTC. Its translation is CASRRTGGYSYEQYF.

This chain joins TRBV12-3 or TRBV12-4 and TRBJ2-3; D call uncertain. V was trimmed by 5 bases and J by 0 bases, leaving 9 bases between them. The CDR3 extends over 14 amino acids. Here the CDR3 reads CASSQDTSTDTQYF. DNA of the CDR3: TGTGCCAGCAGTCAGGATACTAGCACAGATACGCAGTATTTT.

The gene calls are TRBV28 and TRBJ1-5, with 9 nucleotides matching TRBD1. This CDR3 is 15 amino acids long. From germline, CDR1 is MDHEN and CDR2 SYDVKM. Unmatched junction bases numbered 4, after V lost 6 bases and J lost 1 base. Here the CDR3 reads CASRKQGASNQPQHF. CDR3 DNA sequence: TGTGCCAGCAGAAAACAGGGGGCGAGCAATCAGCCCCAGCATTTT.

The rearrangement joins TRBV19 to TRBJ2-2; TRBD1 is a possible D gene (5 bases). The CDR3 is 18 amino acids. CDR1 LNHDA and CDR2 SQIVND come from the germline V gene (reference sequence). The V end was cut by 3 bases, the J end by 1 base, with 18 bases between. DNA of the CDR3: TGTGCCAGTAGTATCTCCCCCTGGGGCAGCTTGAACACCGGGGAGCTGTTTTTT. It specifies CASSISPWGSLNTGELFF.

This clonotype was seen only once. This sequence joins TRBV6-4 and TRBJ2-2; a possible D gene is TRBD2 (5 bases). Germline values: CDR1 MRHNA, CDR2 SNTAGT. The CDR3 runs to 16 residues. Trimming removed 2 bases from V and 4 bases from J, with 14 bases in between. The DNA of the CDR3 is TGTGCCAGCAGTGACGAGGGATCGGTTGGCACCGGGGAGCTGTTTTTT. Amino acids: CASSDEGSVGTGELFF.

CDR3 region: CASSPQGQPGNTIYF. As DNA, the CDR3 is TGTGCCAGCAGCCCTCAGGGGCAACCTGGAAACACCATATATTTT. The chain links TRBV7-9 to TRBJ1-3, with a weak D call TRBD1 (6 bases). V gave up 5 bases and J gave up 2 bases, with 13 bases separating them. There are 15 residues in the CDR3. The germline V gene has CDR1 SEHNR and CDR2 FQNEAQ (reference sequence).

J is TRBJ2-7 and V is TRBV5-4, with TRBD1 matching 11 bases. The CDR3 is 14 residues long. CDR1 is SGHNT and CDR2 is YYREEE in the germline V gene (reference sequence). V shed 4 bases and J 6 bases; nucleotides not matched to a gene: 6. The CDR3: CASSAAGTGGEQYF. The CDR3 DNA is TGTGCCAGCAGCGCGGCCGGGACAGGGGGCGAGCAGTACTTC. Complete variable domain (other parts from reference TRBV5-4 and TRBJ2-7): ETGVTQSPTHLIKTRGQQVTLRCSSQSGHNTVSWYQQALGQGPQFIFQYYREEENGRGNFPPRFSGLQFPNYSSELNVNALELDDSALYLCASSAAGTGGEQYFGPGTRLTVT.